The clone carrying this T cell receptor beta chain was observed a single time. The antigen is undetermined. Using immunoSEQ multiplex PCR, the repertoire was profiled, and TCRdb retains in-frame clones only, with some absent. The sample carries about 97,000 clones, about 91% recorded once. This record comes from a study of T cell responses to AZD1222 COVID-19 vaccine. Study results and limitations: Spike-spanning, vaccine-associated CD4 TCRs were dominant at 160-218 and 743-854. Clonal diversity may have been underestimated, and the donors were mostly white British, with more females than males. At study baseline, merely six AZD1222 recipients were seropositive. Spike-specific TCR breadth and depth grew following two AZD1222 doses.

Germline V lookup: CDR1 KGHSH, CDR2 LQKENI. The CDR3 contains 15 residues. V lost 1 base, J lost 0 bases, and 8 bases lay in between. The chain couples TRBV18 to TRBJ2-3; D remains unclear. The sample here was peripheral blood, taken on day 0 of AZD1222 vaccination. The receptor's source is an adult in good health. DNA of the CDR3: TGTGCCAGCTCACCACGGGCGCCAAGCACAGATACGCAGTATTTT. This gives the protein CASSPRAPSTDTQYF.